Listed here are 20 T cell receptor beta chains from one sample, sequenced in a study of ipilimumab plus nivolumab after autologous stem cell transplantation. The table came from immunoSEQ multiplex PCR; TCRdb's copy has only in-frame clones and leaves some out. The sample holds 84,000 or so clones, about 83% seen once. The source was PBMCs, collected in a trial of ipilimumab plus nivolumab as post-transplant consolidation. The receptors shown here come from a male donor with diffuse large B-cell lymphoma.

This clone turned up a few times. The chain employs TRBV18 and TRBJ1-1; no reliable D call. This CDR3 has 13 amino acids. Trimming left V 4 bases short and J 4 bases short, with 10 bases between. Germline V CDR1 and CDR2: KGHSH, LQKENI. The CDR3 sequence is CASSQGSGTEAFF. The CDR3 DNA sequence: TGTGCCAGCTCACAGGGATCGGGCACTGAAGCTTTCTTT.

The chain is built from TRBV21-1 and TRBJ1-4; the table's D call, TRBD1, has no DNA check behind it. TRBV21-1 is a pseudogene locus. This CDR3 comprises 15 residues. DNA for the CDR3: TGTGCCAGCAGCAAAGGCTGGGCAGGGGATGAAAAACTGTTTTTT. This encodes CASSKGWAGDEKLFF.

This clone was seen only a few times. The chain has TRBV6-1 and TRBJ2-1; D possibly corresponds to TRBD2 (6 bases). Germline V gene lookup returns CDR1 MNHNS and CDR2 SASEGT. The CDR3 is made up of 17 amino acids. V lost 1 base, J lost 8 bases, and 21 bases lay in between. CDR3 region: CASSEDKPGLLLDEQFF. The CDR3 bases are TGTGCCAGCAGTGAAGATAAACCGGGACTCCTCCTCGATGAGCAGTTCTTC.

V usage is TRBV6-1 and J usage is TRBJ2-7; D ambiguous. V was clipped by 6 bases and J by 0 bases, with 6 bases between them. CDR1 and CDR2 from the germline V gene are MNHNS and SASEGT. The CDR3 is 12 amino acids. CDR3 region: CASSLSSYEQYF. The CDR3 region has the DNA TGTGCCAGCAGCCTAAGCTCCTACGAGCAGTACTTC.

The CDR3 DNA reads TGTGCCAGCAGTGGCAACGGCCTAAGGGGCAGGGACACTGAAGCTTTCTTT. It yields the protein CASSGNGLRGRDTEAFF. The chain uses TRBV25-1 and TRBJ1-1, with D possibly being TRBD1 (5 bases). The CDR3 is made up of 17 amino acids. Trimming removed 4 bases at V and 3 bases at J, with 21 bases between. The germline V gene encodes CDR1 MGHDK and CDR2 SYGVNS.

DNA of the CDR3: TGTGCCAGCAGTATAGCCGGGTCCTCTAATGAAAAACTGTTTTTT. It is translated as CASSIAGSSNEKLFF. This chain links TRBV28 with TRBJ1-4, with D unclear. CDR1 and CDR2 from the germline V gene are MDHEN and SYDVKM. Trimming left V 5 bases short and J 3 bases short, with 13 bases between. This CDR3 region has 15 residues.

The V call is TRBV5-1, the J call TRBJ2-1; D is perhaps TRBD2 (7 bases). With 4 bases removed from V and 1 base from J, the gap between germline ends came to 12 bases. This CDR3 has 15 residues. Per germline, CDR1 SGHRS and CDR2 YFSETQ. In nucleotides, the CDR3 is TGCGCCAGCAGCCCACAGGGAGGGTCCTACAATGAGCAGTTCTTC. Protein: CASSPQGGSYNEQFF.

A single count supports this clone. The chain uses TRBV13 and TRBJ2-2; D perhaps matches TRBD1 (6 bases). The V gene lost 5 bases and the J gene lost 0 bases, with 16 bases spanning the gap. Germline CDR1 is PRHDT and CDR2 is FYEKMQ (reference sequence). This CDR3 has 17 residues. The CDR3 loop reads CASSRDVRGANTGELFF. Here the CDR3 DNA reads TGTGCCAGCAGCAGGGACGTCAGGGGCGCGAACACCGGGGAGCTGTTTTTT.

This sequence joins TRBV4-1 and TRBJ2-7; 8 nucleotides match TRBD2. V trimming: 0 bases; J trimming: 7 bases; junction bases outside the gene matches: 20. The germline V gene encodes CDR1 MGHRA and CDR2 YSYEKL. The CDR3 spans 19 residues. CDR3 amino acids: CASSQDPARGGWRLGEQYF. CDR3 sequence (DNA): TGCGCCAGCAGCCAAGACCCCGCACGGGGGGGCTGGCGTCTTGGAGAGCAGTACTTC.

There are a few counts of this clone. The chain employs TRBV4-2 and TRBJ1-1; tentatively, D is TRBD1 (5 bases). V was pared by 0 bases and J by 11 bases, with 19 bases between. Per germline, CDR1 LGHNA and CDR2 YNFKEQ. This CDR3 has 15 amino acids. Here the CDR3 reads CASSQEAGRAAGAFF. The CDR3, as DNA: TGTGCCAGCAGCCAAGAGGCAGGGCGCGCGGCGGGGGCTTTCTTT.

CDR3 protein: CATTQGGRETQYF. CDR3 coding DNA: TGTGCCACTACTCAGGGGGGACGAGAGACCCAGTACTTC. The J gene is TRBJ2-5, the V gene TRBV19; D might be TRBD1 (7 bases). Germline V gene sequence: CDR1 LNHDA, CDR2 SQIVND (reference sequence). V gave up 10 bases and J gave up 4 bases, with 16 bases separating them. The CDR3 is 13 amino acids.

The chain carries TRBV9 and TRBJ2-5; 8 positions agree with TRBD2. The CDR3 has 14 residues. CDR1 SGDLS and CDR2 YYNGEE come from the germline V gene. V dropped 0 bases and J dropped 5; count of bases not matched to a gene: 3. The CDR3: CASSVGVAGETQYF. In nucleotides, the CDR3 is TGTGCCAGCAGCGTAGGAGTAGCGGGGGAGACCCAGTACTTC.

The rearrangement uses TRBV15 and TRBJ2-3; 9 bases agree with TRBD2. Germline-derived CDR1 and CDR2 are LNHNV and YYDKDF (reference sequence). There are 14 residues in the CDR3. Unmatched junction bases numbered 6, after V lost 7 bases and J lost 4 bases. The CDR3 nucleotides are TGTGCCACCAAGGGCGGGGGGGCGTCAGATACGCAGTATTTT. This sequence encodes CATKGGGASDTQYF.

The chain joins TRBV6-5 to TRBJ2-5; D is ambiguous. V was cut by 4 bases and J by 4 bases, with 7 bases left in between. Germline CDR1 is MNHEY and CDR2 is SVGAGI. This CDR3 has 12 residues. The CDR3 DNA reads TGTGCCAGCAGTTCACCAACAGAGACCCAGTACTTC. Encoded protein: CASSSPTETQYF.

The chain carries TRBV7-2 and TRBJ2-7; either TRBD1 or TRBD2 may fit D (5 bases each). Trimming stripped 0 bases from V and 6 bases from J, with 12 bases between. Germline values: CDR1 SGHTA, CDR2 FQGNSA. The CDR3 totals 14 residues. CDR3 in amino acids: CASSLAGAGPEQYF. The CDR3 bases are TGTGCCAGCAGCTTAGCCGGGGCAGGGCCCGAGCAGTACTTC.

The chain links TRBV7-9 to TRBJ1-2, with 7 bases aligning to TRBD1. CDR1 SEHNR and CDR2 FQNEAQ come from the germline V gene (reference sequence). Trimming at V came to 5 bases and at J to 6 bases, leaving 9 bases not matched to a gene. This CDR3 is 14 amino acids long. In DNA form, the CDR3 reads TGTGCCAGCAGCCGTGCGGACAGGACAAATGGCTACACCTTC. It yields the protein CASSRADRTNGYTF.

The rearrangement uses TRBV6-5 and TRBJ1-2; the match to TRBD1 covers 9 bases. This CDR3 comprises 15 residues. V was pared by 5 bases and J by 4 bases, with 8 bases of the junction left unmatched. Looked up from germline, CDR1 is MNHEY and CDR2 is SVGAGI. The CDR3 sequence is CASSPGQGRSYGYTF. The CDR3 DNA sequence: TGTGCCAGCAGTCCCGGACAGGGGAGAAGCTATGGCTACACCTTC.

The genes are TRBV11-2 and TRBJ1-6; no clear D gene. V shed 0 bases and J shed 9 bases, with 15 bases lying between them. This CDR3 region has 16 residues. The germline V gene encodes CDR1 SGHAT and CDR2 FQNNGV. CDR3 coding DNA: TGTGCCAGCAGCTTAGAGGCCAGGAGTCTTTTTTCACCCCTCCACTTT. Its translation: CASSLEARSLFSPLHF.

Written as DNA, the CDR3 is TGTGCCAGCAGCCCCCTGAATATGAGGCCGAACTATGGCTACACCTTC. As protein: CASSPLNMRPNYGYTF. V and J are TRBV7-2 and TRBJ1-2, with D uncertain. Germline CDR1 reads SGHTA; CDR2 reads FQGNSA. There are 16 residues in the CDR3. V was cut by 5 bases and J by 2 bases, with 18 bases left in between.

The genes are TRBV10-2 and TRBJ1-3, with D hard to call. The CDR3 runs to 15 residues. CDR1 and CDR2 (germline): WSHSY, SAAADI. V lost 6 bases and J 0 bases, leaving 12 bases between the germline ends. The CDR3: CASRSGWSSGNTIYF. The CDR3 DNA follows: TGCGCCAGCAGGTCTGGCTGGAGCTCTGGAAACACCATATATTTT.